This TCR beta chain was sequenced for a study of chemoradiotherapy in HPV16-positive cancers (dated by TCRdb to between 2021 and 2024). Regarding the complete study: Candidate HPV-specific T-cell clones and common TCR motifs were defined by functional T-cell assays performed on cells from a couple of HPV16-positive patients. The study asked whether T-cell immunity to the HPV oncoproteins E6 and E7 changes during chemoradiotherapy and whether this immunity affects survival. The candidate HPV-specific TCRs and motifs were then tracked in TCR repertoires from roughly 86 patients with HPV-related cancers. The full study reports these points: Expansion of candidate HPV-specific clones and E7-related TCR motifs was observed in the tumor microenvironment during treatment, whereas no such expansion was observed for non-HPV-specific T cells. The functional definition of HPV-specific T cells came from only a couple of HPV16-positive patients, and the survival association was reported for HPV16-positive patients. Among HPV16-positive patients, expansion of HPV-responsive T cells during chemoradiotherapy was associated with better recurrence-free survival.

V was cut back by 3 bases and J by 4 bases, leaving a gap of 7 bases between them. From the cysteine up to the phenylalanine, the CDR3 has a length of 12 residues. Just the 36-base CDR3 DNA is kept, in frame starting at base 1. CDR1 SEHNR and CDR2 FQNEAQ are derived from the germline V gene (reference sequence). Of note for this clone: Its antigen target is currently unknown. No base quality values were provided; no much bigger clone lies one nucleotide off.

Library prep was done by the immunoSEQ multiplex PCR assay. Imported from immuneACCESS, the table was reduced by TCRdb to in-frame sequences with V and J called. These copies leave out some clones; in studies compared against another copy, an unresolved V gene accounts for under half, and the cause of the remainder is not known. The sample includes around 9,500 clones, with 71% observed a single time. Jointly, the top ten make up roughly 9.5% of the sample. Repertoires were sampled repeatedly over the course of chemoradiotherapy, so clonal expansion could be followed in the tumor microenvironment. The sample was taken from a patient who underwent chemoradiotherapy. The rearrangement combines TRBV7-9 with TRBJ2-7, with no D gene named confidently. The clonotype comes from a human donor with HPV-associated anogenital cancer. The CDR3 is CASSFDGYEQYF. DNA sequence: TGTGCCAGCAGCTTTGACGGTTACGAGCAGTACTTC.